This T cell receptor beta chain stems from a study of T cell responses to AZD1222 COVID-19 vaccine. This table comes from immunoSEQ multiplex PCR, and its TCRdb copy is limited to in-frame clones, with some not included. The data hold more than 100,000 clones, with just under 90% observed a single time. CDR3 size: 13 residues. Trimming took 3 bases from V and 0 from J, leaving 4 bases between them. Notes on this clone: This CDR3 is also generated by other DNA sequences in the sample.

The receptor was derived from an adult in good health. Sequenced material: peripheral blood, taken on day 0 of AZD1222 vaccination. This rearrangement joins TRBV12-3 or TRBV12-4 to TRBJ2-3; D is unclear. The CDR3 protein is CASSFLSTDTQYF. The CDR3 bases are TGTGCCAGCAGTTTCTTGAGCACAGATACGCAGTATTTT.